This T cell receptor beta chain emerged from a study of blood T cell repertoires in COVID-19. Study-level information: Material from acute and convalescent COVID-19 was sourced from the United States, Italy and Spain. Nucleic acid was either cDNA or gDNA, and it came from T cells, B-cell-depleted T cells, or PBMCs.

The CDR3 runs to 13 residues. Germline lookup yields CDR1 SGHDT and CDR2 YYEEEE. Trimming left V 2 bases short and J 3 bases short, with 6 bases between. Authors' analysis steps: Amplifying reference gene primers gave estimates of nucleated cell counts. Some clones are missing from TCRdb's copy, which holds only in-frame ones; the method was immunoSEQ multiplex PCR. That table gives V, J and clone size, and the DNA gave D and trimming. This sample has nearly 65,000 clones, with 80% to 90% found just once. The chain joins TRBV5-6 to TRBJ2-1; D remains ambiguous. The sequencing sample was made of peripheral blood. The receptor comes from a human donor in a cohort sampled during active COVID-19. DNA of the CDR3: TGTGCCAGCAGCTTTACGGGCTACAATGAGCAGTTCTTC. Encoded protein: CASSFTGYNEQFF.